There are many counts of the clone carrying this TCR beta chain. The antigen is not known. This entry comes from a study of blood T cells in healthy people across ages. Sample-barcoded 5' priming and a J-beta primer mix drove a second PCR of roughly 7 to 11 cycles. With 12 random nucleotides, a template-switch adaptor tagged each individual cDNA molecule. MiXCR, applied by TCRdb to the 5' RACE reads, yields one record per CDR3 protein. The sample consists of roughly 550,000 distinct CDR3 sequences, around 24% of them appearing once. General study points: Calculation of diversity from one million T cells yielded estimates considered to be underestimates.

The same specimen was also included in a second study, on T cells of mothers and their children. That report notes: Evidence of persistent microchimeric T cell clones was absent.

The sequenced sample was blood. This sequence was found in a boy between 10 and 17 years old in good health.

CDR3 coding DNA: TGCAGCGTTGAAGTCCAAGACCGATATTCCTACGAGCAGTACTTC. It translates to CSVEVQDRYSYEQYF. The V call is TRBV29-1, the J call TRBJ2-5; D gene ambiguous. With the DNA end fitting TRBJ2-7 better, the J assignment may be wrong. Per germline, CDR1 SQVTM and CDR2 ANQGSEA. The CDR3 has 15 residues.